The 12 T cell receptor beta chains given below trace back to one sample, sequenced in a study of T cells in Graves' hyperthyroidism and ophthalmopathy. TCR beta CDR3 regions were amplified from RNA. HTBI primers drove first-round RT-PCR of the TCR CDR3. TCRdb ran MiXCR on the multiplex PCR reads and lists one entry per CDR3 protein. Among about 560,000 distinct CDR3 sequences listed, approximately 16% were seen once. The sequencing input was blood. All receptors come from a woman younger than 35 with Graves' hyperthyroidism.

The V and J genes are TRBV19 and TRBJ1-2; D is unresolved. CDR1 and CDR2 from the germline V gene are LNHDA and SQIVND (reference sequence). This CDR3 contains 14 residues. The V end was cut by 7 bases, the J end by 4 bases, with 16 bases between. The CDR3 sequence is CASKPPWRAYGYTF. DNA of the CDR3: TGTGCCAGTAAGCCCCCGTGGAGGGCCTATGGCTACACCTTC.

The chain joins TRBV11-2 to TRBJ2-2, with 13 bases fitting TRBD2. Germline-derived CDR1 and CDR2 are SGHAT and FQNNGV. V shed 1 base, J shed 4 bases, and the junction held 3 bases outside the gene matches. This CDR3 contains 17 residues. CDR3 DNA sequence: TGTGCCAGCAGCTTAGGACTAGCGGGGGGCCTCACCGGGGAGCTGTTTTTT. Translation gives CASSLGLAGGLTGELFF.

This clonotype appeared many times. This chain uses TRBV20-1 with TRBJ1-1; D gene uncertain. From germline, CDR1 is DFQATT and CDR2 SNEGSKA (reference sequence). The CDR3 consists of 13 residues. Trimming stripped 0 bases from V and 1 base from J, with 6 bases between. The CDR3 spells CSARDRANTEAFF. Here the CDR3 DNA reads TGCAGTGCTAGAGATCGGGCGAACACTGAAGCTTTCTTT.

The J gene is TRBJ2-5, the V gene TRBV7-3; 7 bases are shared with TRBD2. The CDR3 runs 14 residues. Trimming took 4 bases from V and 7 from J; bases not matched to a gene: 9. The V gene's germline CDR1 is SGHTA and CDR2 FQGTGA. Here the CDR3 DNA reads TGTGCCAGCAGCTCGGGGGGAACGGGGGGGACCCAGTACTTC. Translated, it gives CASSSGGTGGTQYF.

This clonotype showed up just a few times. The V call is TRBV6-4, the J call TRBJ2-3; D remains unclear. Trimming took 0 bases from V and 3 from J, leaving 7 bases between them. The CDR3 is 14 residues long. CDR1 and CDR2 from the germline V gene are MRHNA and SNTAGT. CDR3 coding DNA: TGTGCCAGCAGTGACTCCCTGGAAACAGATACGCAGTATTTT. Translating gives CASSDSLETDTQYF.

The chain links TRBV30 to TRBJ1-2, with unresolved D. Per germline, CDR1 GTSNPN and CDR2 SVGIG (reference sequence). The CDR3 is made up of 8 amino acids. V was trimmed by 8 bases and J by 6 bases, leaving 4 bases between them. The CDR3 reads CAIDGYTF. The CDR3 coding sequence is TGTGCCATCGATGGCTACACCTTC.

This clonotype was counted only a few times. This may arise from a read error, as a much more abundant clone is one base away. The rearrangement uses TRBV11-2 and TRBJ2-1, with unresolved D. Germline V gives CDR1 SGHAT, CDR2 FQNNGV. The CDR3 covers 12 residues. The CDR3 is CASSVSYNDQFF. The CDR3 region has the DNA TGTGCCAGCAGCGTGTCCTACAATGATCAGTTCTTC. The full variable domain, its missing parts supplied by reference TRBV11-2 and TRBJ2-1, is EAGVAQSPRYKIIEKRQSVAFWCNPISGHATLYWYQQILGQGPKLLIQFQNNGVVDDSQLPKDRFSAERLKGVDSTLKIQPAKLEDSAVYLCASSVSYNDQFFGPGTRLTVL.

There are a few counts of this clonotype. The chain combines TRBV20-1 with TRBJ2-1, with 7 nucleotides matching TRBD2. V lost 5 bases, J lost 6 bases, and 10 bases stayed unmatched. Germline-derived CDR1 and CDR2 are DFQATT and SNEGSKA (reference sequence). The CDR3 consists of 14 residues. CDR3 DNA: TGCAGTGCTGGGACCGAGCGGGAAGCCAATGAGCAGTTCTTC. Its protein product is CSAGTEREANEQFF.

This clonotype was detected a few times. J is TRBJ1-2 and V is TRBV6-2 or TRBV6-3, with no clear D. Trimming removed 2 bases from V and 4 bases from J, with 14 bases in between. The CDR3 spans 15 residues. The V gene's germline CDR1 is MNHEY and CDR2 SVGEGT. The chain's CDR3 is CASSYPARSRYGYTF. The CDR3 DNA follows: TGTGCCAGCAGTTACCCAGCGAGGTCGCGCTATGGCTACACCTTC.

There are many counts of this clonotype. The chain is built from TRBV11-1 and TRBJ2-7, with D perhaps TRBD1 or TRBD2 (6 bases each). V dropped 1 base and J dropped 3 bases, with 13 bases sitting between them. Per germline, CDR1 SGHAT and CDR2 FQDESV (reference sequence). This CDR3 contains 15 residues. The CDR3 DNA reads TGTGCCAGCAGCTTAGTCCGGGGGCGCAGCTACGAGCAGTACTTC. It specifies CASSLVRGRSYEQYF.

The genes are TRBV29-1 and TRBJ2-1, with D perhaps matching TRBD2 (6 bases). The V gene's germline CDR1 is SQVTM and CDR2 ANQGSEA. V lost 4 bases and J 5 bases, leaving 9 bases between the germline ends. The CDR3 sequence is 12 residues long. The CDR3 loop is CSVGGGDNEQFF. The CDR3 DNA reads as TGCAGCGTTGGGGGCGGGGACAATGAGCAGTTCTTC.

The V and J genes are TRBV6-1 and TRBJ2-3, with 9 positions matching TRBD2. Germline loops: CDR1 MNHNS, CDR2 SASEGT. Losses at the gene ends were 6 bases for V and 0 bases for J; bases not matched to a gene: 19. This CDR3 spans 20 amino acids. CDR3 protein: CASSQVISGRSLSSTDTQYF. CDR3 DNA: TGTGCCAGCAGCCAAGTCATTAGCGGGAGAAGTTTGAGCAGCACAGATACGCAGTATTTT.